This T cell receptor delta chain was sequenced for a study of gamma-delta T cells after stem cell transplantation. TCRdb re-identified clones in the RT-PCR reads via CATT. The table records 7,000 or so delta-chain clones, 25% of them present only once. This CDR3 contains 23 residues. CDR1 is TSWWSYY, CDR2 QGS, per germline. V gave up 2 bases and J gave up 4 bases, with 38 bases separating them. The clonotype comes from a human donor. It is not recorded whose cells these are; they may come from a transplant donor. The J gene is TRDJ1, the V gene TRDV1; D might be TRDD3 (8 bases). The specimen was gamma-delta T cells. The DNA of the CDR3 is TGTGCTCTTGGGGAATATATTCCTACGAAAATACTGGGGATACTCCCCCGTGGCGATAAACTCATCTTT. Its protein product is CALGEYIPTKILGILPRGDKLIF.